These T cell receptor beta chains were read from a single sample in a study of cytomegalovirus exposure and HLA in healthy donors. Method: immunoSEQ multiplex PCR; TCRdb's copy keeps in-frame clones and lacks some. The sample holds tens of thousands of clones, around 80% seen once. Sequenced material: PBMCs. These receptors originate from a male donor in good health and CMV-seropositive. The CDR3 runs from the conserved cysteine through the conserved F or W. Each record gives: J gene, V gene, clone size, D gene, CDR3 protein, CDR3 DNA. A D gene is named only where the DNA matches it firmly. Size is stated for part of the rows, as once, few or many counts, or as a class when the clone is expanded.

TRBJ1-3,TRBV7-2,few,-,CASSMTGNTIYF,TGTGCCAGCAGCATGACAGGAAACACCATATATTTT
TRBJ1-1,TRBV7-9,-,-,CASSNRQHEAFF,TGTGCCAGCAGCAATAGACAGCATGAAGCTTTCTTT
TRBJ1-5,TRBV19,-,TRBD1,CASAGTDNQPQHF,TGTGCCAGTGCCGGGACAGACAATCAGCCCCAGCATTTT
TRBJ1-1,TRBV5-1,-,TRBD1,CASSLARDRNTEAFF,TGCGCCAGCAGCTTGGCCCGGGACAGGAACACTGAAGCTTTCTTT
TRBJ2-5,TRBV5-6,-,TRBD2,CASSLVFQAGARQTQYF,TGTGCCAGCAGCTTGGTTTTTCAAGCGGGGGCCAGACAGACCCAGTACTTC
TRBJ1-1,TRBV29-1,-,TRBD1,CSVEGQGVTEAFF,TGCAGCGTTGAAGGACAGGGTGTGACTGAAGCTTTCTTT
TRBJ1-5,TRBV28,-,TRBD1,CASSDSGGNQPQHF,TGTGCCAGCAGTGATTCAGGGGGTAATCAGCCCCAGCATTTT
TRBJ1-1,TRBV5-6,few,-,CASSLRGNTEAFF,TGTGCCAGCAGCTTGAGAGGAAATACTGAAGCTTTCTTT
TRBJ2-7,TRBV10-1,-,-,CASSDVGSSYEQYF,TGCGCCAGCAGTGATGTGGGGAGCTCCTACGAGCAGTACTTC
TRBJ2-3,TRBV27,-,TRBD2,CASSLYQPSGAFTDTQYF,TGTGCCAGCAGTTTATACCAGCCTAGCGGGGCCTTCACAGATACGCAGTATTTT
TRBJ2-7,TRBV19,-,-,CASSDLGRRTYEQYF,TGTGCCAGTAGTGATCTCGGGAGACGGACCTACGAGCAGTACTTC
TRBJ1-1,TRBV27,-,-,CASSPLGSGAFF,TGTGCCAGCAGTCCCCTGGGGAGTGGAGCTTTCTTT
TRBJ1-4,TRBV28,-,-,CASSEELGEKLFF,TGTGCCAGCAGCGAGGAACTGGGTGAAAAACTGTTTTTT
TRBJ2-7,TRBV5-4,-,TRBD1,CASSLGGQGAIEQYF,TGTGCCAGCAGCTTGGGGGGACAGGGGGCCATTGAGCAGTACTTC
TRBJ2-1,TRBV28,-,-,CASSSVVPYNEQFF,TGTGCCAGCAGTTCGGTAGTTCCCTACAATGAGCAGTTCTTC
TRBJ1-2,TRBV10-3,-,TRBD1,CAIRQTGAIPGYTF,TGTGCCATCAGGCAGACAGGGGCCATCCCTGGCTACACCTTC
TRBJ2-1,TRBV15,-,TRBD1,CATSSATDRVSYNEQFF,TGTGCCACCAGCAGCGCTACTGACAGGGTATCCTACAATGAGCAGTTCTTC
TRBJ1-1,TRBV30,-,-,CAWSVVASAEAFF,TGTGCCTGGAGTGTAGTAGCGAGCGCTGAAGCTTTCTTT
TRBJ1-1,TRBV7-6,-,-,CASSPPGNTEAFF,TGTGCCAGCAGCCCGCCGGGGAACACTGAAGCTTTCTTT
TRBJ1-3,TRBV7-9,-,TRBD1,CASSPRTGQSGNTIYF,TGTGCCAGCAGCCCTCGGACAGGGCAGTCCGGAAACACCATATATTTT
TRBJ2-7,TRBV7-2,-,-,CASSLMQISYEQYF,TGTGCCAGCAGCTTAATGCAGATTTCCTACGAGCAGTACTTC
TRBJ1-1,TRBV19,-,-,CASSPRRGLMNTEAFF,TGTGCCAGTAGTCCACGTCGAGGGCTCATGAACACTGAAGCTTTCTTT
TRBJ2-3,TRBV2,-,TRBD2,CASSAPGGRTDTQYF,TGTGCCAGCAGTGCTCCGGGGGGGCGGACAGATACGCAGTATTTT
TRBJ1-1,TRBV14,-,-,CASSHNAPGAEAFF,TGTGCCAGCAGCCATAATGCCCCAGGGGCTGAAGCTTTCTTT
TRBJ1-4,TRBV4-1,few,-,CASSQDRFNEKLFF,TGCGCCAGCAGCCAAGACAGATTTAATGAAAAACTGTTTTTT
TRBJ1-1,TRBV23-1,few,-,CAVRGEDPAVKNTEAFF,TGCGCCGTCCGAGGAGAGGATCCCGCTGTAAAGAACACTGAAGCTTTCTTT
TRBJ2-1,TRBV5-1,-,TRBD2,CASSLGGRVDEQFF,TGCGCCAGCAGCTTGGGTGGGAGGGTCGATGAGCAGTTCTTC
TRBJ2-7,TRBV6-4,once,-,CARVGPRNCEQYF,TGTGCCAGGGTGGGGCCCCGAAATTGCGAGCAGTACTTC
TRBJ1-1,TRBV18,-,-,CASSEQVNTEAFF,TGTGCCAGCTCAGAGCAGGTGAACACTGAAGCTTTCTTT
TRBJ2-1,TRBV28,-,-,CASRKRTGSYNEQFF,TGTGCCAGCAGGAAAAGAACAGGTTCCTACAATGAGCAGTTCTTC
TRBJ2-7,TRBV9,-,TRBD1,CASSVGRDSGTYEQYF,TGTGCCAGCAGCGTAGGCCGGGACAGCGGAACCTACGAGCAGTACTTC
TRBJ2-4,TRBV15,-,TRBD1,CATSRDLRTGGGGAKNIQYF,TGTGCCACCAGCAGAGATCTGCGGACAGGGGGAGGGGGGGCCAAAAACATTCAGTACTTC
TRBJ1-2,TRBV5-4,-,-,CASSLQGSYGYTF,TGTGCCAGCAGCTTACAGGGTAGCTATGGCTACACCTTC
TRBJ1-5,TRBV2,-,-,CASSEATGRGNQPQHF,TGTGCCAGCAGTGAGGCAACTGGGCGGGGGAATCAGCCCCAGCATTTT
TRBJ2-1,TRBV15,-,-,CATSRDRGNEQFF,TGTGCCACCAGCAGAGATCGGGGAAATGAGCAGTTCTTC
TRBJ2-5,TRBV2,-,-,CAGAPGRQETQYF,TGTGCCGGGGCCCCTGGGAGGCAAGAGACCCAGTACTTC
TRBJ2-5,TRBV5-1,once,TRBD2,CASSLASGQETQYF,TGCGCCAGCAGCTTGGCTAGCGGTCAAGAGACCCAGTACTTC
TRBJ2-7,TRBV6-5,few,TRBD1,CASSSPRTGIYEQYF,TGTGCCAGCAGTTCCCCCCGGACAGGGATTTACGAGCAGTACTTC
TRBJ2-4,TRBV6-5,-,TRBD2,CASWDRAGENIQYF,TGTGCGTCGTGGGATCGAGCGGGGGAAAACATTCAGTACTTC
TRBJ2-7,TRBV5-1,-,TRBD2,CASSSGLAGPSYEQYF,TGCGCCAGCAGCTCCGGACTAGCGGGGCCCTCCTACGAGCAGTACTTC
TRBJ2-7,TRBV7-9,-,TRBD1,CASSARGQPEEQYF,TGTGCCAGCAGCGCCAGGGGACAGCCAGAGGAGCAGTACTTC
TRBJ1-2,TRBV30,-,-,CAWSVRGYGYTF,TGTGCCTGGAGTGTAAGAGGGTATGGCTACACCTTC
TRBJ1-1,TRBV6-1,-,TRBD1,CASSQGENTEAFF,TGTGCCAGCAGTCAGGGGGAGAACACTGAAGCTTTCTTT